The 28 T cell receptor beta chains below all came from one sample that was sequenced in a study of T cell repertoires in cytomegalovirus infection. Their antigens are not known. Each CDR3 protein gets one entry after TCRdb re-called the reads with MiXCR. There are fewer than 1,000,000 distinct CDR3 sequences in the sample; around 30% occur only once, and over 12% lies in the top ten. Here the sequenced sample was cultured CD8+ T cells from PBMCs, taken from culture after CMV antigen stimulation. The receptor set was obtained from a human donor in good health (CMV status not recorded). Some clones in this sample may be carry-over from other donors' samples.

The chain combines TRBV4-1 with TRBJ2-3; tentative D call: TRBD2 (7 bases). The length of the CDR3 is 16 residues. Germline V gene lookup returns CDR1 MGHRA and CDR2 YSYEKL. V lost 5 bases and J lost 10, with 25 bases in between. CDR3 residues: CASSARGGDTSWAQYF. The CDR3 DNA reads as TGCGCCAGCAGCGCGAGAGGGGGGGACACCTCCTGGGCGCAGTATTTT.

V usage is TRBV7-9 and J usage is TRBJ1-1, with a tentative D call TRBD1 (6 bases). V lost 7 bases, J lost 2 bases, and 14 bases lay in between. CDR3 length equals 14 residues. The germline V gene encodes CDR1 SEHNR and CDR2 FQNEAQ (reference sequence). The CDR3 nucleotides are TGTGCCAGCACCCTAGAGGGGGATAACACTGAAGCTTTCTTT. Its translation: CASTLEGDNTEAFF. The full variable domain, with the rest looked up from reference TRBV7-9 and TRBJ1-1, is DTGVSQNPRHKITKRGQNVTFRCDPISEHNRLYWYRQTLGQGPEFLTYFQNEAQLEKSRLLSDRFSAERPKGSFSTLEIQRTEQGDSAMYLCASTLEGDNTEAFFGQGTRLTVV.

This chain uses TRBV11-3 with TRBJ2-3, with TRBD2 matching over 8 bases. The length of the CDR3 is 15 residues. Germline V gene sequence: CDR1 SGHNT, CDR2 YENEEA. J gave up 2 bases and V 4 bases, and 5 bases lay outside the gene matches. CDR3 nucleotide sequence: TGTGCCAGCAGCTCCATCGGACTAGCCACAGATACGCAGTATTTT. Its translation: CASSSIGLATDTQYF. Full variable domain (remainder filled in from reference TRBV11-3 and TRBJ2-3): EAGVVQSPRYKIIEKKQPVAFWCNPISGHNTLYWYLQNLGQGPELLIRYENEEAVDDSQLPKDRFSAERLKGVDSTLKIQPAELGDSAVYLCASSSIGLATDTQYFGPGTRLTVL.

The CDR3 DNA reads as TGCGCCAGCAGCCAATTCGGGACAGACTATGGCTACACCTTC. This sequence encodes CASSQFGTDYGYTF. The V call is TRBV5-1, the J call TRBJ1-2; the match to TRBD1 covers 7 bases. Germline V CDR1 and CDR2: SGHRS, YFSETQ. V was pared by 4 bases and J by 3 bases, with 6 bases of the junction left unmatched. CDR3 length equals 14 residues.

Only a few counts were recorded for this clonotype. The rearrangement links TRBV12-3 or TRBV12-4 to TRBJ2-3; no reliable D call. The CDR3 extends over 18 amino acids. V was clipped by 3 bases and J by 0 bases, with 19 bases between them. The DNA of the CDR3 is TGTGCCAGCAGTTTTTCCCCGATAGGAGCGAGTAGCACAGATACGCAGTATTTT. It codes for CASSFSPIGASSTDTQYF.

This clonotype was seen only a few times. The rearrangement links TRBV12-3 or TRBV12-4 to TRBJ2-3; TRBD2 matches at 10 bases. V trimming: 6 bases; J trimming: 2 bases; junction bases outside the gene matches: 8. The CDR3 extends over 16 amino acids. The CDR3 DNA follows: TGTGCCAGCAGCCCAGAAGCGGGGGGGTCCACAGATACGCAGTATTTT. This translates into CASSPEAGGSTDTQYF.

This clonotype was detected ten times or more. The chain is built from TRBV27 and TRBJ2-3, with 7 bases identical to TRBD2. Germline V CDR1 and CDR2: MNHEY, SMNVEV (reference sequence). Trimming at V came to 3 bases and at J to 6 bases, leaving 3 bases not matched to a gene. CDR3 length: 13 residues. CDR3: CASSLPLADTQYF. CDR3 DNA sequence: TGTGCCAGCAGTTTGCCACTAGCGGATACGCAGTATTTT.

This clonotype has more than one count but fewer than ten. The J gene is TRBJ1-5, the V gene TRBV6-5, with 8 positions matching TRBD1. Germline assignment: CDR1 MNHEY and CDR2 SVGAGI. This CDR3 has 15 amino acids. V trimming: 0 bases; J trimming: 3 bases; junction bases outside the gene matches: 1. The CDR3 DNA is TGTGCCAGCAGTTACTCGACAGGGGTCAATCAGCCCCAGCATTTT. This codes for CASSYSTGVNQPQHF.

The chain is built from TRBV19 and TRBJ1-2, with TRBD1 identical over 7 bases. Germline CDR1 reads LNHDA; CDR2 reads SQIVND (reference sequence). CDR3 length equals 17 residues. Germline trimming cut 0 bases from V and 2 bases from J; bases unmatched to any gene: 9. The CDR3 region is CASSIEPGQLMNYGYTF. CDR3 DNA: TGTGCCAGTAGTATAGAACCGGGACAGCTTATGAACTATGGCTACACCTTC.

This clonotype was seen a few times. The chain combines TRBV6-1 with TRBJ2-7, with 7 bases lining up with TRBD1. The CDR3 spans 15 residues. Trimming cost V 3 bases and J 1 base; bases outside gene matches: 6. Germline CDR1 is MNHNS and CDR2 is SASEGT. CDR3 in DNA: TGTGCCAGCAGTGACCCGCCAGGGGGTTCCTACGAGCAGTACTTC. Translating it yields CASSDPPGGSYEQYF.

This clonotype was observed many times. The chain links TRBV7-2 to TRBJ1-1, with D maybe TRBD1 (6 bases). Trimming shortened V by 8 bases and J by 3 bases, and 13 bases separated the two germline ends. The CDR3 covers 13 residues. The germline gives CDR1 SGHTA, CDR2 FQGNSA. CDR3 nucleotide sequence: TGTGCCAGCTGGGGGGCTGGGGACACTGAAGCTTTCTTT. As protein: CASWGAGDTEAFF.

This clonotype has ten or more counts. The CDR3 loop reads CASSQWTGGLNEQFF. The CDR3 DNA is TGTGCCAGCAGCCAGTGGACAGGGGGGCTCAATGAGCAGTTCTTC. The rearrangement joins TRBV7-8 to TRBJ2-1, with 10 bases aligning to TRBD1. J lost 6 bases, V lost 5 bases, and 7 bases had no gene match. The CDR3 loop spans 15 amino acids. CDR1 and CDR2 from the germline V gene are SGHVS and FQNEAQ.

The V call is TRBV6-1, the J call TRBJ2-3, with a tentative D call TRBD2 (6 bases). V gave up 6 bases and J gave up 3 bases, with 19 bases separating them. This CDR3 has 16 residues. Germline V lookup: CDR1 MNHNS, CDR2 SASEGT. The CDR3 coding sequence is TGTGCCAGCAGAGCCCTCCCGGGACTGAAGACAGATACGCAGTATTTT. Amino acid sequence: CASRALPGLKTDTQYF.

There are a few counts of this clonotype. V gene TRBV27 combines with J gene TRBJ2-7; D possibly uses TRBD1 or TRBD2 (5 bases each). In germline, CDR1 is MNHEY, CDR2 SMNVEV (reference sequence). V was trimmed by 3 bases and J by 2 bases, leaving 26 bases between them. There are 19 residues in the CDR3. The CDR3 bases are TGTGCCAGCAGTTTTGGGACGTTAGTCCACCGATTCCCTACCTACGAGCAGTACGTC. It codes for CASSFGTLVHRFPTYEQYV.

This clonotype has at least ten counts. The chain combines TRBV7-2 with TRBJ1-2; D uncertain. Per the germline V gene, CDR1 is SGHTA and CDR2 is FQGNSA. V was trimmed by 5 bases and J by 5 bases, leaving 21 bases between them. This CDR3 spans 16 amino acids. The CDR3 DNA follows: TGTGCCAGCAGCGCCCCTCCGAGAACCCTTTCATATGGCTACACCTTC. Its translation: CASSAPPRTLSYGYTF.

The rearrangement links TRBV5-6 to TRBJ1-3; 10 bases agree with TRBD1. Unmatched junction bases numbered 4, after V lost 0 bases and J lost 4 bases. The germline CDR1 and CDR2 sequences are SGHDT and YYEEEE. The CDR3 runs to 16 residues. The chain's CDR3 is CASSLGQGASGNTIYF. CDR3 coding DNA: TGTGCCAGCAGCTTGGGACAGGGGGCCTCCGGAAACACCATATATTTT.

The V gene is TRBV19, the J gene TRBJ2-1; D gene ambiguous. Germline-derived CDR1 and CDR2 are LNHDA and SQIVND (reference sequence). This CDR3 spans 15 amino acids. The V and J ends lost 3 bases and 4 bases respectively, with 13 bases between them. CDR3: CASSIGWVGYNEQFF. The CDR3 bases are TGTGCCAGTAGTATCGGGTGGGTAGGGTACAATGAGCAGTTCTTC.

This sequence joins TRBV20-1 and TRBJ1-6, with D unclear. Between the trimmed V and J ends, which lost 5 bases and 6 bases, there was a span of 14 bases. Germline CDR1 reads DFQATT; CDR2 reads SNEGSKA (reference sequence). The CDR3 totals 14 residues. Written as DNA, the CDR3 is TGCAGTGCTTCGGGTCTAGAGGGTAATTCACCCCTCCACTTT. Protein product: CSASGLEGNSPLHF.

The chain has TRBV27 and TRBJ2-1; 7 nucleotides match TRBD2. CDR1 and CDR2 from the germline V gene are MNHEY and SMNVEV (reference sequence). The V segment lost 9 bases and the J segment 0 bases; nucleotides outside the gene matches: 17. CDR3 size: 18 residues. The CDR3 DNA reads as TGTGCCAGAAAGTTTTTAAAACTAGCGCCAAGCTCCTACAATGAGCAGTTCTTC. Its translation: CARKFLKLAPSSYNEQFF.

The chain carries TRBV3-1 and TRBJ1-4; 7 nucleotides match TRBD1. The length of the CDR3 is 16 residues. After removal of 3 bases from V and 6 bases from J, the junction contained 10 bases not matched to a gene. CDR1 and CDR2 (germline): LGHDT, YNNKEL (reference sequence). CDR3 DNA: TGTGCCAGCAGCCACCGGGGACAGCTCAGGGATGAAAAACTGTTTTTT. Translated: CASSHRGQLRDEKLFF.

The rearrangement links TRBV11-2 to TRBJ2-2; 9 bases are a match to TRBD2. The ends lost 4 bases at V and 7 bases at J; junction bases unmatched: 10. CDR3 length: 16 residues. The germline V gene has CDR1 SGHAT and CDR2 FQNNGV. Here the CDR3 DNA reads TGTGCCAGCAGCTCGGCGGGGGGGCCCTGGGACGGGGAGCTGTTTTTT. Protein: CASSSAGGPWDGELFF.

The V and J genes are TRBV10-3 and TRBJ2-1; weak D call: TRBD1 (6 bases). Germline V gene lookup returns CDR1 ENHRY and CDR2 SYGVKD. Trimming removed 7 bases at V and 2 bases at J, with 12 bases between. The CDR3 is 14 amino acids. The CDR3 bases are TGTGCCATCAAGGACAGTGGTACCTACAATGAGCAGTTCTTC. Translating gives CAIKDSGTYNEQFF.

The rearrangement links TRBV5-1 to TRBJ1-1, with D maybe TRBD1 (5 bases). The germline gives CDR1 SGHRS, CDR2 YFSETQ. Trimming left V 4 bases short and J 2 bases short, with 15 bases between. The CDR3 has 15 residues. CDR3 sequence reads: CASSPAETANTEAFF. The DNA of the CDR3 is TGCGCCAGCAGCCCGGCGGAGACAGCCAACACTGAAGCTTTCTTT.

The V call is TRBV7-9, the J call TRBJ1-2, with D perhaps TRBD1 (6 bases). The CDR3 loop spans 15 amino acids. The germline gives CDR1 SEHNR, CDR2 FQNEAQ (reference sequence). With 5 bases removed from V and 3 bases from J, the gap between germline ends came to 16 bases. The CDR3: CASSPRDTLDYGYTF. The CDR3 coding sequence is TGTGCCAGCAGCCCACGGGACACACTGGACTATGGCTACACCTTC.

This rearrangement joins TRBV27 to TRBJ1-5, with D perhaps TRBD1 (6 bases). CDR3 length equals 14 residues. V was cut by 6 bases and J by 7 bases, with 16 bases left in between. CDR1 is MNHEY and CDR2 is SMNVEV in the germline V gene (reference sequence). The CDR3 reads CASSFTGKVQPQHF. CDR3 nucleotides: TGTGCCAGCAGCTTTACAGGGAAGGTCCAGCCCCAGCATTTT.

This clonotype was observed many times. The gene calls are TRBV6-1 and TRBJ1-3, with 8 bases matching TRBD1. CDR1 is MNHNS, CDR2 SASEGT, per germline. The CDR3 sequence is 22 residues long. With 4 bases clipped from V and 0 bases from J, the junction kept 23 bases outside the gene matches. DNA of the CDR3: TGTGCCAGCAGTGCGGGTTCGTGGGGACAGGTCGTAAGCCGATACTCTGGAAACACCATATATTTT. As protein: CASSAGSWGQVVSRYSGNTIYF.

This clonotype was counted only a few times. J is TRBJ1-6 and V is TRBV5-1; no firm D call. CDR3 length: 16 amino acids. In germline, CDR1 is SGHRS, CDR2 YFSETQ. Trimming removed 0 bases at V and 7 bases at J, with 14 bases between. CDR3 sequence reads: CASSLEEEQSNSPLHF. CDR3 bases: TGCGCCAGCAGCTTGGAGGAAGAACAGTCAAATTCACCCCTCCACTTT.

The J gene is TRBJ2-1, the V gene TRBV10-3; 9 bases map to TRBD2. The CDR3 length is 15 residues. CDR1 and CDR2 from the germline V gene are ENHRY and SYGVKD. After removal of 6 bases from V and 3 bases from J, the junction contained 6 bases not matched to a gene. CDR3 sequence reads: CAIRAGLAIYNEQFF. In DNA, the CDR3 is TGTGCCATCAGAGCGGGACTAGCCATCTACAATGAGCAGTTCTTC.